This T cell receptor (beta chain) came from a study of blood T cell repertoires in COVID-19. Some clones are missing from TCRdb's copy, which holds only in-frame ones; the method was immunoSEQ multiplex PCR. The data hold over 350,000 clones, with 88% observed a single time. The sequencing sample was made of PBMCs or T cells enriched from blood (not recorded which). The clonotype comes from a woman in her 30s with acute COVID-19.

CDR3 sequence reads: CASSLKGTYGYTF. DNA of the CDR3: TGTGCCAGCAGTTTAAAGGGGACTTATGGCTACACCTTC. V is TRBV27 and J is TRBJ1-2, with D possibly TRBD1 on 5 matching bases. Germline CDR1 is MNHEY and CDR2 is SMNVEV (reference sequence). V lost 2 bases and J 5 bases, leaving 9 bases between the germline ends. This CDR3 region has 13 residues.